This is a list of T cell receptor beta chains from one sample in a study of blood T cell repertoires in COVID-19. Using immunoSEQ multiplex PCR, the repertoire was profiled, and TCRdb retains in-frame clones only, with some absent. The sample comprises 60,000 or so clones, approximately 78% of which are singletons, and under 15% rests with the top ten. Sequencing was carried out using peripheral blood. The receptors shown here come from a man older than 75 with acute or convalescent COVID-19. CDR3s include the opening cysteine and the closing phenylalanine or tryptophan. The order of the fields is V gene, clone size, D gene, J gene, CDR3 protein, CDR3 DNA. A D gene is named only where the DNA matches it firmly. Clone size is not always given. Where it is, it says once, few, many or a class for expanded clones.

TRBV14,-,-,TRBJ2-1,CASSQLRTTQFF,TGTGCCAGCAGCCAACTCCGGACTACGCAGTTCTTC
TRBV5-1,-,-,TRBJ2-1,CASSFIRGNEQFF,TGCGCCAGCAGCTTTATTCGGGGCAATGAGCAGTTCTTC
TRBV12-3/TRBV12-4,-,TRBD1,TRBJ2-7,CASVGTGLHEQYF,TGTGCCAGCGTGGGGACAGGTCTTCACGAGCAGTACTTC
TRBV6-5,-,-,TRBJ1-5,CASRSQGNQPQHF,TGTGCCAGCAGATCACAGGGAAATCAGCCCCAGCATTTT
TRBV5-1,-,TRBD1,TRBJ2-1,CASSLVGQGDEQFF,TGCGCCAGCAGCTTGGTTGGGCAGGGGGACGAGCAGTTCTTC
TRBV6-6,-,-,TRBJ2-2,CASSNMGGGNTGELFF,TGTGCCAGCAGTAACATGGGGGGGGGCAACACCGGGGAGCTGTTTTTT
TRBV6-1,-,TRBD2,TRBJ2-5,CAVMGSSGEQETQYF,TGTGCCGTGATGGGGTCTAGCGGGGAACAAGAGACCCAGTACTTC
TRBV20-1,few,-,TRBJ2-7,CSASGLGQGPSYEQYF,TGCAGTGCTAGTGGCCTTGGGCAGGGCCCATCCTACGAGCAGTACTTC
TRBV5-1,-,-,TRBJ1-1,CASSPQTGTEAFF,TGCGCCAGCAGCCCGCAGACGGGCACTGAAGCTTTCTTT
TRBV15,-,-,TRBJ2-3,CATSHPGGAQYF,TGTGCCACCAGTCATCCTGGCGGGGCGCAGTATTTT
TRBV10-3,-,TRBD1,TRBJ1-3,CAIGGQGTSGNTIYF,TGTGCCATCGGGGGACAGGGGACCTCTGGAAACACCATATATTTT
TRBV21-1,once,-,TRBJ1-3,CASSKGPLPNTSSSGNTIYF,TGTGCCAGCAGCAAAGGTCCGCTGCCTAATACTTCATCCTCTGGAAACACCATATATTTT
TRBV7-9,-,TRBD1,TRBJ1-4,CASSQGQVDNEKLFF,TGTGCCAGCAGTCAGGGACAGGTCGATAATGAAAAACTGTTTTTT
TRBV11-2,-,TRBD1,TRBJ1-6,CASSSTGGAVNSPLHF,TGTGCCAGCAGCTCGACAGGGGGCGCGGTTAATTCACCCCTCCACTTT
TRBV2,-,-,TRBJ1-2,CASSESNKGYTF,TGTGCCAGCAGTGAAAGCAATAAGGGCTACACCTTC
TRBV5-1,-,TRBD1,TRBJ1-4,CASSSGTGTEKLFF,TGCGCCAGCAGCTCCGGGACAGGGACTGAAAAACTGTTTTTT
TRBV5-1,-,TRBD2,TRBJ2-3,CASSLLAGSTDTQYF,TGCGCCAGCAGCTTACTAGCGGGGAGCACAGATACGCAGTATTTT
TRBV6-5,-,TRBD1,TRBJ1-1,CASSHEGARAEAFF,TGTGCCAGCAGTCACGAGGGGGCTCGAGCTGAAGCTTTCTTT
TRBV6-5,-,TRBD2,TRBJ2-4,CASSYPRTSEDIQYF,TGTGCCAGCAGTTACCCACGGACTAGCGAAGACATTCAGTACTTC
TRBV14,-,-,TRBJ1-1,CASSQERGRSEAFF,TGTGCCAGCAGCCAAGAACGGGGGAGGTCTGAAGCTTTCTTT
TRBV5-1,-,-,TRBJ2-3,CASSLSETGLTDTQYF,TGCGCCAGCAGCTTGAGCGAGACAGGCTTAACAGATACGCAGTATTTT
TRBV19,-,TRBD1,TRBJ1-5,CASRTGTGADQPQHF,TGTGCCAGTAGAACCGGGACAGGGGCAGATCAGCCCCAGCATTTT
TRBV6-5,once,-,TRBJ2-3,CASSNPGPEGDTQYF,TGTGCCAGCAGTAACCCTGGCCCAGAGGGAGATACGCAGTATTTT
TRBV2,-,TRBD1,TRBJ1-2,CASRPTGGNYGYTF,TGTGCCAGCAGACCGACAGGGGGGAACTATGGCTACACCTTC
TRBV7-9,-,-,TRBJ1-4,CASSLGASNEKLFF,TGTGCCAGCAGCTTGGGGGCTTCTAATGAAAAACTGTTTTTT
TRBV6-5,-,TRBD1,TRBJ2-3,CASSFSGGVTDTQYF,TGTGCCAGCAGTTTCTCAGGGGGTGTCACAGATACGCAGTATTTT
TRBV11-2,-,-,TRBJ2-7,CASSLAQGQPYEQYF,TGTGCCAGCAGCTTAGCGCAGGGCCAACCCTACGAGCAGTACTTC
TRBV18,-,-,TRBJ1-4,CASSLQGVESEKLFF,TGTGCCAGCTCACTCCAAGGGGTGGAGAGTGAAAAACTGTTTTTT
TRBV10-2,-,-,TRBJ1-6,CASSESSDINSPLHF,TGCGCCAGCAGTGAGTCTTCGGACATTAATTCACCCCTCCACTTT
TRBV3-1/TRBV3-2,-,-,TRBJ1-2,CASSQDLQGNGYTF,TGTGCCAGCAGCCAAGATCTGCAGGGAAATGGCTACACCTTC
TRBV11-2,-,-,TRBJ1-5,CASSKTGYSNQPQHF,TGTGCCAGCAGCAAGACAGGTTATAGCAATCAGCCCCAGCATTTT
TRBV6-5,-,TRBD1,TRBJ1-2,CASSYDRGRGGYTF,TGTGCCAGCAGTTACGACAGGGGGCGAGGGGGCTACACCTTC
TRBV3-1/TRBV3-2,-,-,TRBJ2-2,CASSQGWAADTGELFF,TGTGCCAGCAGCCAAGGTTGGGCCGCCGACACCGGGGAGCTGTTTTTT
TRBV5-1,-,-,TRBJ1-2,CASSPPGEGGYTF,TGCGCCAGCAGCCCCCCAGGGGAGGGAGGCTACACCTTC
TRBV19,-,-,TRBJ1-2,CASSTGQPITNYGYTF,TGTGCCAGTAGTACCGGACAGCCTATTACTAACTATGGCTACACCTTC
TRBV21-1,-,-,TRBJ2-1,CASSKVGETSGDPYNEQFF,TGTGCCAGCAGCAAAGTAGGAGAGACTAGCGGGGACCCGTACAATGAGCAGTTCTTC
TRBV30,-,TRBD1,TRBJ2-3,CAWSNPDRATQYF,TGTGCCTGGAGTAACCCCGACAGGGCTACGCAGTATTTT
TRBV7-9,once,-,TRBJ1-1,CASSLSGGKAFF,TGTGCCAGCAGCTTATCTGGGGGGAAAGCTTTCTTT
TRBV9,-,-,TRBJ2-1,CASSALIHLSYNEQFF,TGTGCCAGCAGCGCTCTCATACACCTCTCCTACAATGAGCAGTTCTTC
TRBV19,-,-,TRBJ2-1,CASSMERSSYNEQFF,TGTGCCAGTAGTATGGAGAGGAGCTCCTACAATGAGCAGTTCTTC
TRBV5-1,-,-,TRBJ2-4,CASSSGAKNIQYF,TGCGCCAGCAGCTCAGGAGCCAAAAACATTCAGTACTTC
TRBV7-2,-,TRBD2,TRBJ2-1,CASSPSRLAGGPNEQFF,TGTGCCAGCAGCCCCTCCCGCCTAGCGGGGGGGCCCAATGAGCAGTTCTTC
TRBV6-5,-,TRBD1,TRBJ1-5,CASKQGLTSQPQHF,TGTGCCAGTAAACAGGGGCTGACGAGTCAGCCCCAGCATTTT
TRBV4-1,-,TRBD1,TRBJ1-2,CASSQASQGARYGYTF,TGCGCCAGCAGCCAAGCGTCCCAGGGGGCGCGTTATGGCTACACCTTC
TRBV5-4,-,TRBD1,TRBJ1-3,CASSLFWTGMNTIYF,TGTGCCAGCAGTTTGTTTTGGACAGGGATGAACACCATATATTTT